Sequencing of this T cell receptor (beta chain) was carried out in a study of blood T cell repertoires in COVID-19. Turning to the study itself: The cDNA or gDNA used as material had been derived from T cells, B-cell-depleted T cells, or PBMCs.

Clones were read by immunoSEQ multiplex PCR, and TCRdb kept only the in-frame ones, dropping some. The data show under 300,000 clones, approximately 91% seen once. CDR3 size: 14 residues. The V and J ends lost 7 bases and 2 bases respectively, with 14 bases between them. Germline V lookup: CDR1 LNHDA, CDR2 SQIVND (reference sequence). Ages ranged from about 18 to 100 years, with residence in approximately 23 US areas. The V gene is TRBV19, the J gene TRBJ1-1, with D possibly TRBD1 on 6 matching bases. The receptor was derived from a woman aged 40 to 50 with acute COVID-19. The source material was PBMCs or T cells enriched from blood (not recorded which). The CDR3 reads CASTSTGQNTEAFF. The CDR3 DNA sequence: TGTGCCAGTACCTCGACAGGCCAAAACACTGAAGCTTTCTTT.